This TCR beta chain was captured by sequencing in a study of T cell responses to AZD1222 COVID-19 vaccine. Libraries were prepared by immunoSEQ multiplex PCR; TCRdb keeps only in-frame clonotypes and omits some of them. This table holds tens of thousands of clones, around 90% found once. Notes on the study in general: Spike-specific TCR breadth and depth were elevated following two AZD1222 doses. Clonal diversity may have been underestimated, and the donors were mostly white British, with more females than males. The study reported that nearly half of spike-specific TCRs target unmutated variant regions. Without day 14 samples, only post-peak T cell repertoires were studied.

As to this clone: Its antigen is currently unknown.

Sequences were derived from peripheral blood, sampled on day 0 of AZD1222 vaccination. This clonotype was sampled from an adult in good health.

The CDR3 DNA reads as TGCGCCAGCACAGGGGAGGCTTTCTTT. Translation gives CASTGEAFF. This chain uses TRBV10-1 with TRBJ1-1, with a tentative D call TRBD1 (6 bases). Trimming took off 7 bases at V and 11 bases at J, with 8 bases between the two ends. From germline, CDR1 is WNHNN and CDR2 SYGVQD (reference sequence). The CDR3 runs to 9 residues.